Detailed here is one T cell receptor beta chain. This sample was included in a study of blood T cell repertoires in COVID-19. Across the study: Sources were T cells, B-cell-depleted T cells, or PBMCs; the material itself was cDNA or gDNA.

The V and J ends lost 4 bases and 3 bases, in that order; junction bases with no gene match: 3. This CDR3 has 15 residues. CDR1 and CDR2 (germline): SGHRS, YFSETQ. Repertoires were generated with immunoSEQ multiplex PCR, while TCRdb's copy carries only in-frame clones and drops some. The data contain hundreds of thousands of clones, 70% to 85% of them singletons. The sequenced material came from peripheral blood. This sequence joins TRBV5-1 and TRBJ2-2; TRBD2 matches 10 bases. The sequence came from a woman aged 80 or over with acute or convalescent COVID-19. The CDR3, as DNA: TGCGCCAGCAGCCTAGCGGGAGCGGACACCGGGGAGCTGTTTTTT. Translated, it gives CASSLAGADTGELFF. The variable domain in full, with the rest retrieved from reference TRBV5-1 and TRBJ2-2, is KAGVTQTPRYLIKTRGQQVTLSCSPISGHRSVSWYQQTPGQGLQFLFEYFSETQRNKGNFPGRFSGRQFSNSRSEMNVSTLELGDSALYLCASSLAGADTGELFFGEGSRLTVL.